A selection of T cell receptor beta chains follows, all from one sample in a study of T cells after yellow fever vaccination. One entry per CDR3 protein, called by TCRdb with MiXCR from the 5' RACE reads. The sample includes about 260,000 distinct CDR3 sequences, roughly 5.2% of them seen just once. The sample here was CD4+ T cells sorted from PBMCs, taken on the day of the yellow fever booster vaccination. These TCRs come from a man aged 18 to 35 who received the YFV17D yellow fever vaccine. Both conserved end residues are part of each CDR3. A D gene is named only where the DNA matches it firmly. Clone size is shown for a subset of rows, as once, few, many or a class of expanded clone.

abundance: NA
v_gene: TRBV7-9
j_gene: TRBJ1-5
d_gene: NA
CDR3nt: TGTGCCAGCAGCGGTGGGGGTACGGGGCCCCAGCATTTT
CDR3aa: CASSGGGTGPQHF

abundance: NA
v_gene: TRBV9
j_gene: TRBJ1-1
d_gene: NA
CDR3nt: TGTGCCAGCAGCGTAGCCCTACCGAGCATGAACACTGAAGCTTTCTTT
CDR3aa: CASSVALPSMNTEAFF

abundance: many
v_gene: TRBV12-3/TRBV12-4
j_gene: TRBJ2-1
d_gene: TRBD1
CDR3nt: TGTGCCAGCAGCCCCGGGACAGGACAGCAGTTCTTC
CDR3aa: CASSPGTGQQFF

abundance: few
v_gene: TRBV5-1
j_gene: TRBJ2-3
d_gene: NA
CDR3nt: TGCGCCAGCAGCTTAAGGGAGTTCCAGGCCGCAGATACGCAGTATTTT
CDR3aa: CASSLREFQAADTQYF

abundance: many
v_gene: TRBV5-1
j_gene: TRBJ1-6
d_gene: NA
CDR3nt: TGCGCCAGCAGCTTGGTTGCAGGGAGTTCACCCCTCCACTTT
CDR3aa: CASSLVAGSSPLHF

abundance: many
v_gene: TRBV3-1
j_gene: TRBJ2-5
d_gene: TRBD2
CDR3nt: TGTGCCAGCAGCCAGAGCGGGGGGGAAGAGACCCAGTACTTC
CDR3aa: CASSQSGGEETQYF

abundance: few
v_gene: TRBV29-1
j_gene: TRBJ2-3
d_gene: TRBD2
CDR3nt: TGCAGCGTCAGAAGTGAGCGGGGGGGCACAGATACGCAGTATTTT
CDR3aa: CSVRSERGGTDTQYF

abundance: NA
v_gene: TRBV28
j_gene: TRBJ2-1
d_gene: NA
CDR3nt: TGTGCCAGCAGTGATGGGGTTTGGGGTGAGCAGTTCTTC
CDR3aa: CASSDGVWGEQFF

abundance: NA
v_gene: TRBV5-1
j_gene: TRBJ1-1
d_gene: NA
CDR3nt: TGCGCCAGCAGTCTCATACATCGACGGGGCACTGAAGCTTTCTTT
CDR3aa: CASSLIHRRGTEAFF

abundance: few
v_gene: TRBV20-1
j_gene: TRBJ2-1
d_gene: NA
CDR3nt: TGCAGTGCTAGAGTTCCCCCGGGGCGCGGTGGGACCTACAATGAGCAGTTCTTC
CDR3aa: CSARVPPGRGGTYNEQFF